Below are 23 T cell receptor beta chains sequenced from a single sample in a study of CD8+ T cells in alopecia areata. It was cDNA, reverse transcribed from extracted RNA, that served as the sequencing template. Assay: immunoSEQ multiplex PCR; the TCRdb copy retains only in-frame clones and omits some. The table lists approximately 98,000 clones, 55% to 75% of them singletons. The specimen was CD8+ T cells sorted from blood. The receptors originated from a human donor in good health.

V is TRBV2 and J is TRBJ1-2, with D unresolved. CDR1 is SNHLY and CDR2 is FYNNEI in the germline V gene. Deletions cut 1 base from V and 5 bases from J, with 14 bases between. This CDR3 is built from 15 residues. The CDR3, as DNA: TGTGCCAGCAGTGAAGGCGGATCGGGGTGGTATGGCTACACCTTC. Protein: CASSEGGSGWYGYTF. Full variable domain (missing parts from reference TRBV2 and TRBJ1-2): EPEVTQTPSHQVTQMGQEVILRCVPISNHLYFYWYRQILGQKVEFLVSFYNNEISEKSEIFDDQFSVERPDGSNFTLKIRSTKLEDSAMYFCASSEGGSGWYGYTFGSGTRLTVV.

This chain links TRBV13 with TRBJ2-1; D is possibly TRBD1 (5 bases). V shed 2 bases and J shed 2 bases, with 7 bases lying between them. Germline-derived CDR1 and CDR2 are PRHDT and FYEKMQ (reference sequence). CDR3 length: 14 residues. The CDR3 reads CASSLRQTYNEQFF. DNA of the CDR3: TGTGCCAGCAGCTTAAGACAGACCTACAATGAGCAGTTCTTC.

V and J are TRBV9 and TRBJ2-5, with D perhaps assigned TRBD1 or TRBD2 (5 bases each). The CDR3 totals 14 residues. Germline CDR1 is SGDLS and CDR2 is YYNGEE. Between the trimmed V and J ends, which lost 3 bases and 0 bases, there was a span of 9 bases. CDR3 residues: CASSGGPYQETQYF. Written as DNA, the CDR3 is TGTGCCAGCAGCGGGGGACCGTACCAAGAGACCCAGTACTTC.

The chain couples TRBV28 to TRBJ2-2, with D possibly being TRBD1 (5 bases). This CDR3 contains 16 residues. Germline CDR1 and CDR2: MDHEN and SYDVKM. The V end was cut by 4 bases, the J end by 4 bases, with 16 bases between. The CDR3 protein is CASSSRQVQGTGELFF. The CDR3 nucleotides are TGTGCCAGCAGTTCCCGGCAGGTTCAGGGCACCGGGGAGCTGTTTTTT.

V and J are TRBV6-1 and TRBJ2-7; D remains unclear. Germline assignment: CDR1 MNHNS and CDR2 SASEGT. The CDR3 runs 13 residues. V lost 5 bases to trimming and J lost 0 bases, with 8 bases between them. This chain's CDR3 is CASSWTVSYEQYF. CDR3 nucleotides: TGTGCCAGCAGTTGGACGGTCTCCTACGAGCAGTACTTC.

This clone was picked up a small number of times. The J gene is TRBJ1-2, the V gene TRBV2; D remains unclear. The CDR3 totals 14 residues. Trimming shortened V by 1 base and J by 0 bases, and 6 bases separated the two germline ends. The V gene's germline CDR1 is SNHLY and CDR2 FYNNEI. The CDR3 protein is CASSEGGANYGYTF. CDR3 nucleotides: TGTGCCAGCAGTGAAGGCGGCGCTAACTATGGCTACACCTTC. The full variable domain, its missing parts supplied by reference TRBV2 and TRBJ1-2, is EPEVTQTPSHQVTQMGQEVILRCVPISNHLYFYWYRQILGQKVEFLVSFYNNEISEKSEIFDDQFSVERPDGSNFTLKIRSTKLEDSAMYFCASSEGGANYGYTFGSGTRLTVV.

The chain joins TRBV7-2 to TRBJ2-7, with 8 nucleotides matching TRBD2. The trim removed 2 bases at V and 1 base at J, leaving 1 base unmatched. The CDR3 runs 14 residues. Germline values: CDR1 SGHTA, CDR2 FQGNSA. The CDR3 loop is CASSLTGGSYEQYF. The CDR3 DNA reads as TGTGCCAGCAGCTTAACGGGGGGGTCCTACGAGCAGTACTTC.

The rearrangement uses TRBV4-1 and TRBJ1-1; 7 bases map to TRBD1. The CDR3 is 14 amino acids. Germline V gene sequence: CDR1 MGHRA, CDR2 YSYEKL. Unmatched junction bases numbered 4, after V lost 4 bases and J lost 2 bases. The chain's CDR3 is CASSPRTGNTEAFF. The CDR3 coding sequence is TGCGCCAGCAGCCCGCGGACAGGAAACACTGAAGCTTTCTTT.

The chain employs TRBV30 and TRBJ1-6, with TRBD1 as a possible D gene (5 bases). V was pared by 3 bases and J by 0 bases, with 9 bases between. Germline V gene sequence: CDR1 GTSNPN, CDR2 SVGIG (reference sequence). The CDR3 is made up of 15 amino acids. DNA of the CDR3: TGTGCCTGGAGCTGGGGGAGCTCCTATAATTCACCCCTCCACTTT. It encodes CAWSWGSSYNSPLHF.

V is TRBV5-1 and J is TRBJ1-1; D is perhaps TRBD1 (6 bases). Per germline, CDR1 SGHRS and CDR2 YFSETQ. V dropped 4 bases and J dropped 4 bases, with 11 bases sitting between them. The CDR3 runs to 13 residues. The CDR3 nucleotides are TGCGCCAGCAGCCCACGGGGGCGCACTGAAGCTTTCTTT. Amino acids: CASSPRGRTEAFF.

This clone appeared a few times. The chain uses TRBV7-9 and TRBJ2-5, with D perhaps TRBD2 (7 bases). V was pared by 2 bases and J by 4 bases, with 14 bases between. The germline CDR1 and CDR2 sequences are SEHNR and FQNEAQ (reference sequence). This CDR3 has 15 residues. CDR3 coding DNA: TGTGCCAGCAGCTTACCCCGGGGGGCCGTAGAGACCCAGTACTTC. It is translated as CASSLPRGAVETQYF.

The J gene is TRBJ1-1, the V gene TRBV6-5; D might be TRBD1 (6 bases). The CDR3 totals 13 residues. The V and J ends lost 6 bases and 4 bases respectively, with 12 bases between them. CDR1 is MNHEY, CDR2 SVGAGI, per germline. The CDR3 reads CASRPQGFTEAFF. The CDR3, as DNA: TGTGCCAGCAGGCCGCAGGGGTTCACTGAAGCTTTCTTT.

This clone has only a few counts. The rearrangement joins TRBV6-5 to TRBJ2-1; the D is unclear. The CDR3 covers 12 residues. CDR1 is MNHEY and CDR2 is SVGAGI in the germline V gene. V was pared by 4 bases and J by 5 bases, with 6 bases between. The CDR3 region is CASSLGDNEQFF. The CDR3 coding sequence is TGTGCCAGCAGTTTGGGTGACAATGAGCAGTTCTTC.

J is TRBJ1-2 and V is TRBV4-3; D is perhaps TRBD1 (5 bases). This CDR3 contains 16 residues. V was pared by 1 base and J by 2 bases, with 14 bases between. Germline values: CDR1 LGHNA, CDR2 YSLEER. The CDR3 spells CASSQVYGQSNYGYTF. As DNA, the CDR3 is TGCGCCAGCAGCCAAGTTTATGGACAATCGAACTATGGCTACACCTTC.

The table lists this clone with a count of one. The chain uses TRBV12-5 and TRBJ2-5; D uncertain. V was pared by 1 base and J by 5 bases, with 8 bases between. The CDR3 consists of 13 residues. Germline lookup yields CDR1 LGHNT and CDR2 FRNRAP. The CDR3 DNA follows: TGTGCTAGTGGTTTGGGGCCCGAGGAGACCCAGTACTTC. This encodes CASGLGPEETQYF.

This chain links TRBV7-2 with TRBJ2-7; no reliable D call. The CDR3 totals 13 residues. V was trimmed by 8 bases and J by 6 bases, leaving 17 bases between them. CDR1 and CDR2 from the germline V gene are SGHTA and FQGNSA. The CDR3 here is CASLMVPSGEQYF. CDR3 DNA: TGTGCCAGCCTCATGGTTCCCTCGGGCGAGCAGTACTTC. The complete variable domain, with remaining parts taken from reference TRBV7-2 and TRBJ2-7, reads GAGVSQSPSNKVTEKGKDVELRCDPISGHTALYWYRQSLGQGLEFLIYFQGNSAPDKSGLPSDRFSAERTGGSVSTLTIQRTQQEDSAVYLCASLMVPSGEQYFGPGTRLTVT.

The chain recombines TRBV5-1 with TRBJ2-7; D is perhaps TRBD2 (5 bases). V was cut by 5 bases and J by 5 bases, with 5 bases left in between. The V gene's germline CDR1 is SGHRS and CDR2 YFSETQ. The CDR3 spans 10 residues. CDR3 sequence: CASSSDEQYF. DNA of the CDR3: TGCGCCAGCAGTAGCGACGAGCAGTACTTC. The full variable domain, with the rest looked up from reference TRBV5-1 and TRBJ2-7, is KAGVTQTPRYLIKTRGQQVTLSCSPISGHRSVSWYQQTPGQGLQFLFEYFSETQRNKGNFPGRFSGRQFSNSRSEMNVSTLELGDSALYLCASSSDEQYFGPGTRLTVT.

Only a few counts were recorded for this clone. V and J are TRBV5-6 and TRBJ1-5; D is undetermined. Germline loops: CDR1 SGHDT, CDR2 YYEEEE. Trimming stripped 4 bases from V and 2 bases from J, with 7 bases between. The CDR3 extends over 13 amino acids. The CDR3 sequence: CASSPSGNQPQHF. The CDR3 nucleotides are TGTGCCAGCAGCCCGAGCGGCAATCAGCCCCAGCATTTT. The full variable domain, with the rest looked up from reference TRBV5-6 and TRBJ1-5, is DAGVTQSPTHLIKTRGQQVTLRCSPKSGHDTVSWYQQALGQGPQFIFQYYEEEERQRGNFPDRFSGHQFPNYSSELNVNALLLGDSALYLCASSPSGNQPQHFGDGTRLSIL.

The V gene is TRBV7-9, the J gene TRBJ2-1, with 8 bases matching TRBD2. Germline V gene data show CDR1 as SEHNR and CDR2 as FQNEAQ (reference sequence). The CDR3 has 16 amino acids. The trim removed 1 base at V and 6 bases at J, leaving 8 bases unmatched. Here the CDR3 DNA reads TGTGCCAGCAGCTTAGACGGGACTAGTCAGGCCAATGAGCAGTTCTTC. Translating gives CASSLDGTSQANEQFF.

This chain connects TRBV10-3 to TRBJ2-1; 12 bases are a match to TRBD2. The trim removed 4 bases at V and 2 bases at J, leaving 9 bases unmatched. Germline V gene sequence: CDR1 ENHRY, CDR2 SYGVKD. The CDR3 extends over 18 amino acids. The CDR3 loop is CAISAPSGGARAYNEQFF. The DNA of the CDR3 is TGTGCCATCAGTGCGCCTAGCGGGGGGGCCAGGGCCTACAATGAGCAGTTCTTC.

The chain has TRBV6-6 and TRBJ2-5, with D unresolved. CDR1 is MNHNY, CDR2 SVGAGI, per germline (reference sequence). V lost 2 bases and J 3 bases, leaving 7 bases between the germline ends. The CDR3 is made up of 13 amino acids. The CDR3 loop is CASSYGSKETQYF. CDR3 nucleotide sequence: TGTGCCAGCAGTTACGGATCAAAAGAGACCCAGTACTTC.

This clone has more than one count but fewer than ten. The chain recombines TRBV5-1 with TRBJ1-5; D not certain. The V end lost 4 bases, the J end lost 3 bases, and 11 bases lay between the germline ends. This CDR3 region has 14 residues. Germline CDR1 and CDR2: SGHRS and YFSETQ. The CDR3 bases are TGCGCCAGCAGCCTTGGCGGGTTCAATCAGCCCCAGCATTTT. Protein: CASSLGGFNQPQHF. Drawing the rest from reference TRBV5-1 and TRBJ1-5, the complete variable domain is KAGVTQTPRYLIKTRGQQVTLSCSPISGHRSVSWYQQTPGQGLQFLFEYFSETQRNKGNFPGRFSGRQFSNSRSEMNVSTLELGDSALYLCASSLGGFNQPQHFGDGTRLSIL.

V gene TRBV4-1 combines with J gene TRBJ1-5; weak D call: TRBD1 (5 bases). Per the germline V gene, CDR1 is MGHRA and CDR2 is YSYEKL. The CDR3 is made up of 13 amino acids. The germline V and J ends were trimmed by 5 bases and 3 bases, with 8 bases remaining between them. The CDR3 nucleotides read TGCGCCAGCAGCGACAGCCTCAATCAGCCCCAGCATTTT. Its translation is CASSDSLNQPQHF.